Each of the 25 T cell receptor beta chains below was sequenced from the same sample in a study of blood T cell repertoires in COVID-19. Clones were sequenced by immunoSEQ multiplex PCR, and TCRdb holds only the in-frame ones, with some missing. The data show about 170,000 clones, more than 85% seen once. The sequencing input was peripheral blood. The receptors come from a woman older than 75 in a cohort sampled during active or convalescent COVID-19.

The V call is TRBV12-3 or TRBV12-4, the J call TRBJ1-2, with unresolved D. Trimming pared 3 bases from V and 4 bases from J, leaving 6 bases between. The CDR3 sequence is 12 residues long. The CDR3 DNA reads TGTGCCAGCAGTTTTAACACCTATGGCTACACCTTC. This gives the protein CASSFNTYGYTF.

The chain couples TRBV7-2 to TRBJ1-5, with D possibly being TRBD1 (5 bases). CDR3 length: 14 amino acids. The germline gives CDR1 SGHTA, CDR2 FQGNSA. The V end lost 6 bases, the J end lost 1 base, and 10 bases lay between the germline ends. CDR3 DNA sequence: TGTGCCAGCAGATCGGCAGGGAGCAATCAGCCCCAGCATTTT. This gives the protein CASRSAGSNQPQHF.

The chain combines TRBV30 with TRBJ1-2; tentatively, D is TRBD1 (6 bases). The CDR3 is 15 residues long. V lost 7 bases and J lost 13, with 31 bases in between. Germline V gene data show CDR1 as GTSNPN and CDR2 as SVGIG (reference sequence). CDR3 amino acids: CASETDSPSLTMRTF. In nucleotides, the CDR3 is TGTGCCTCCGAAACGGACAGTCCCTCTTTAACTATGCGCACCTTC.

The J gene is TRBJ1-5, the V gene TRBV12-3 or TRBV12-4, with D uncertain. The CDR3 contains 13 residues. V was trimmed by 4 bases and J by 5 bases, leaving 9 bases between them. The CDR3 DNA sequence: TGTGCCAGCAGTTGGGCTGAAGATCAGCCCCAGCATTTT. Amino acids: CASSWAEDQPQHF.

The genes are TRBV19 and TRBJ2-3; 7 bases match TRBD2. Germline V CDR1 and CDR2: LNHDA, SQIVND (reference sequence). V lost 10 bases and J lost 8; bases outside the gene matches: 18. The CDR3 has 15 residues. The CDR3 bases are TGTGCCACTGGGGGGGGAATCTCTTTACTTGGTACGCAGTATTTT. The encoded protein is CATGGGISLLGTQYF.

The CDR3 region is CASSGGSYNEQFF. CDR3 DNA: TGTGCCAGTAGCGGAGGGTCCTACAATGAGCAGTTCTTC. The rearrangement joins TRBV19 to TRBJ2-1, with a possible D match to TRBD2 (6 bases). The germline V gene encodes CDR1 LNHDA and CDR2 SQIVND (reference sequence). The CDR3 contains 13 residues. V was pared by 6 bases and J by 1 base, with 7 bases between.

The chain links TRBV6-1 to TRBJ1-2, with a weak D call TRBD1 (6 bases). V was cut by 2 bases and J by 5 bases, with 15 bases left in between. The CDR3 spans 15 residues. CDR1 and CDR2 from the germline V gene are MNHNS and SASEGT. CDR3 DNA: TGTGCCAGCAGTGAATGGCCAGGGGCTACTTATGGCTACACCTTC. This codes for CASSEWPGATYGYTF.

This clone was observed a single time. The chain joins TRBV10-2 to TRBJ2-7, with 8 nucleotides matching TRBD1. There are 14 residues in the CDR3. Germline V gene sequence: CDR1 WSHSY, CDR2 SAAADI. With 6 bases clipped from V and 4 bases from J, the junction kept 8 bases outside the gene matches. CDR3 sequence reads: CASRVGQGTYEQYF. CDR3 DNA: TGCGCCAGCAGAGTAGGACAGGGTACTTACGAGCAGTACTTC.

The chain recombines TRBV29-1 with TRBJ1-2; D unresolved. The CDR3 is made up of 10 amino acids. The germline V gene has CDR1 SQVTM and CDR2 ANQGSEA. CDR3 DNA: TGCATCTCAGTTCGGGGTGGCTACACCTTC. Residues: CISVRGGYTF.

On this clone: The same CDR3 can be traced to other DNA sequences in this sample. J is TRBJ2-7 and V is TRBV11-3; 9 nucleotides agree with TRBD2. V dropped 2 bases and J dropped 4; count of bases not matched to a gene: 3. Germline CDR1 reads SGHNT; CDR2 reads YENEEA. There are 14 residues in the CDR3. The CDR3 region is CASSLLAGPYEQYF. As DNA, the CDR3 is TGTGCCAGCAGCTTACTAGCGGGGCCATACGAGCAGTACTTC.

V usage is TRBV30 and J usage is TRBJ1-3; D is undetermined. The V and J ends lost 0 bases and 1 base respectively, with 7 bases between them. This CDR3 comprises 14 residues. The germline CDR1 and CDR2 sequences are GTSNPN and SVGIG (reference sequence). CDR3 nucleotide sequence: TGTGCCTGGAGTGTAGGAGTTTCTGGAAACACCATATATTTT. Translated, it gives CAWSVGVSGNTIYF.

This clone was seen a handful of times. CDR3 protein: CATRDRFYNEQFF. The CDR3, as DNA: TGTGCCACCAGGGACAGATTCTACAATGAGCAGTTCTTC. The chain couples TRBV24-1 to TRBJ2-1, with D possibly matching TRBD1 (6 bases). Germline-derived CDR1 and CDR2 are KGHDR and SFDVKD. Between the trimmed V and J ends, which lost 7 bases and 3 bases, there was a span of 9 bases. CDR3 length equals 13 residues.

V is TRBV30 and J is TRBJ2-7, with a tentative D call TRBD2 (5 bases). This CDR3 is built from 13 residues. The V and J ends lost 0 bases and 7 bases respectively, with 13 bases between them. Per the germline V gene, CDR1 is GTSNPN and CDR2 is SVGIG (reference sequence). CDR3: CAWSVGGLSEQYV. The CDR3 nucleotides are TGTGCCTGGAGTGTAGGCGGACTCTCGGAGCAGTACGTC.

This clone has just one count. The gene calls are TRBV24-1 and TRBJ2-5, with D hard to call. This CDR3 has 14 amino acids. CDR1 and CDR2 from the germline V gene are KGHDR and SFDVKD. Trimming took off 0 bases at V and 2 bases at J, with 6 bases between the two ends. The CDR3 is CATSDLTDQETQYF. The CDR3 coding sequence is TGTGCCACCAGTGATTTGACAGATCAAGAGACCCAGTACTTC.

The genes are TRBV7-8 and TRBJ1-2; D is undetermined. CDR3 length equals 13 residues. In germline, CDR1 is SGHVS, CDR2 FQNEAQ. The germline V and J ends were trimmed by 5 bases and 2 bases, with 9 bases remaining between them. The CDR3 nucleotides are TGTGCCAGCAGCGCCACCGCGAACTATGGCTACACCTTC. Translated: CASSATANYGYTF.

This clone was seen only a few times. The chain employs TRBV24-1 and TRBJ2-2, with D possibly being TRBD2 (5 bases). Germline CDR1 KGHDR, CDR2 SFDVKD. Deletions cut 9 bases from V and 4 bases from J, with 17 bases between. The CDR3 spans 15 residues. The CDR3 DNA reads as TGTGCCACCGGGCCGTCGTCCCGGGGCACCGGGGAGCTGTTTTTT. Translated: CATGPSSRGTGELFF.

The chain couples TRBV29-1 to TRBJ2-1; D is possibly TRBD2 (6 bases). CDR3 size: 13 residues. Germline assignment: CDR1 SQVTM and CDR2 ANQGSEA. V was cut by 6 bases and J by 9 bases, with 18 bases left in between. CDR3 in amino acids: CSVGPGGAGEQFF. The CDR3 DNA reads TGCAGCGTAGGCCCGGGCGGGGCAGGTGAGCAGTTCTTC.

The chain uses TRBV29-1 and TRBJ2-2; 9 nucleotides agree with TRBD1. The germline CDR1 and CDR2 sequences are SQVTM and ANQGSEA. V gave up 7 bases and J gave up 6 bases; unmatched junction bases: 6. This CDR3 region has 13 residues. The CDR3 sequence is CSGRDRAPGELFF. The DNA of the CDR3 is TGCAGCGGCCGGGACAGGGCCCCCGGGGAGCTGTTTTTT.

This clone was observed a few times. A junction end diverges from the germline sequence, so it may reflect a read error. In nucleotides, the CDR3 is TGTGCCTGGAGTGTCGCCGTCTGGACATCATCTCGATCGAGCTTCCCAAACTTT. This encodes CAWSVAVWTSSRSSFPNF. The chain joins TRBV30 to TRBJ1-1; weak D call: TRBD1 (5 bases). The CDR3 length is 18 residues. Germline V CDR1 and CDR2: GTSNPN, SVGIG (reference sequence).

As DNA, the CDR3 is TGTGCCAGCAGCTTCAGTAAGACAGGGGGTATTTATGGCTACACCTTC. Translation: CASSFSKTGGIYGYTF. The rearrangement uses TRBV9 and TRBJ1-2, with 9 bases aligning to TRBD1. V shed 4 bases, J shed 5 bases, and the junction held 12 bases outside the gene matches. Germline V lookup: CDR1 SGDLS, CDR2 YYNGEE. CDR3 length: 16 residues.

The chain carries TRBV3-1 (or the pseudogene TRBV3-2) and TRBJ1-3; D remains ambiguous. Germline V gives CDR1 LGHDT, CDR2 YNNKEL (reference sequence). V was cut by 4 bases and J by 4 bases, with 17 bases left in between. The CDR3 loop spans 16 amino acids. In DNA form, the CDR3 reads TGTGCCAGCAGCCGGGAGGGCATTTGGGGAGGAAACACCATATATTTT. Translation gives CASSREGIWGGNTIYF.

DNA for the CDR3: TGTGCCACTGCCCGGACAGCCTCTCGAAACACCGGGGAGCTGTTTTTT. Amino acid sequence: CATARTASRNTGELFF. This sequence joins TRBV28 and TRBJ2-2, with a possible D match to TRBD1 (6 bases). The germline V gene has CDR1 MDHEN and CDR2 SYDVKM. V dropped 10 bases and J dropped 2 bases, with 20 bases sitting between them. The CDR3 contains 16 residues.

This chain links TRBV2 with TRBJ2-3, with TRBD2 matching over 8 bases. The CDR3 has 16 amino acids. Trimming removed 3 bases from V and 5 bases from J; junction bases left unmatched: 10. Germline V gene sequence: CDR1 SNHLY, CDR2 FYNNEI. CDR3: CASSDHEWGLGDTQYF. For the CDR3, the DNA is TGTGCCAGCAGTGACCACGAGTGGGGACTAGGAGATACGCAGTATTTT.

This clone showed up many times. The genes are TRBV7-9 and TRBJ2-5, with D possibly TRBD1 on 5 matching bases. CDR1 SEHNR and CDR2 FQNEAQ come from the germline V gene (reference sequence). The CDR3 runs 14 residues. The V gene lost 6 bases and the J gene lost 5 bases, with 16 bases spanning the gap. CDR3 region: CASSPPGSGETQYF. The CDR3, as DNA: TGTGCCAGCAGTCCACCAGGGTCAGGGGAGACCCAGTACTTC. The whole variable domain, filled in from reference TRBV7-9 and TRBJ2-5, reads DTGVSQNPRHKITKRGQNVTFRCDPISEHNRLYWYRQTLGQGPEFLTYFQNEAQLEKSRLLSDRFSAERPKGSFSTLEIQRTEQGDSAMYLCASSPPGSGETQYFGPGTRLLVL.

The chain uses TRBV4-1 and TRBJ2-3; no reliable D call. The germline V gene has CDR1 MGHRA and CDR2 YSYEKL. The CDR3 sequence is 14 residues long. V gave up 0 bases and J gave up 0 bases, with 4 bases separating them. This CDR3 is CASSQDQSTDTQYF. The CDR3 DNA sequence: TGCGCCAGCAGCCAAGATCAAAGCACAGATACGCAGTATTTT.